Below are 18 T cell receptor beta chains sequenced from a single sample in a study of cytomegalovirus exposure and HLA in healthy donors. The primer mix had 60 Vbeta and 13 Jbeta primers. Method: immunoSEQ multiplex PCR; TCRdb's copy keeps in-frame clones and lacks some. This table has approximately 160,000 clones, almost 80% appearing once. The source material was PBMCs. Source of these receptors: a male donor in good health and CMV-seronegative.

On this clone: The junction does not match germline at one end; this may be a read error. The chain joins TRBV27 to TRBJ2-7, with D perhaps matching TRBD1 (5 bases). Germline assignment: CDR1 MNHEY and CDR2 SMNVEV (reference sequence). The CDR3 consists of 12 residues. The CDR3 DNA follows: TGTGCCAGCAGTCAAAACACGCGGACACCGGTCTTC. As protein: CASSQNTRTPVF.

The chain joins TRBV2 to TRBJ2-1, with a weak D call TRBD2 (8 bases). Germline V gene lookup returns CDR1 SNHLY and CDR2 FYNNEI. CDR3 length equals 19 residues. The V gene lost 4 bases and the J gene lost 7 bases, with 29 bases spanning the gap. The CDR3 region is CASSGNSGSGTRGLNEQFF. The CDR3 region has the DNA TGTGCCAGCAGTGGCAACAGCGGATCCGGGACTAGGGGGCTTAATGAGCAGTTCTTC.

This clone was seen more than once but under ten times. The V gene is TRBV18, the J gene TRBJ1-5; no clear D. CDR3 length: 15 amino acids. V shed 6 bases and J shed 3 bases, with 15 bases lying between them. Germline V gene sequence: CDR1 KGHSH, CDR2 LQKENI. The CDR3 sequence is CASSPGGEYNQPQHF. For the CDR3, the DNA is TGTGCCAGCTCGCCTGGTGGGGAGTACAATCAGCCCCAGCATTTT.

This chain joins TRBV9 and TRBJ1-2; 9 bases map to TRBD1. Germline V CDR1 and CDR2: SGDLS, YYNGEE. The CDR3 is made up of 14 amino acids. The V gene end was trimmed by 3 bases and the J gene end by 6 bases; junction bases not matched to a gene: 6. The CDR3 nucleotides are TGTGCCAGCAGCGGGGACAGGGCGCCTAATGGCTACACCTTC. Translation: CASSGDRAPNGYTF.

This chain uses TRBV7-3 with TRBJ1-2, with D possibly being TRBD1 (5 bases). Looked up from germline, CDR1 is SGHTA and CDR2 is FQGTGA. The CDR3 totals 13 residues. With 3 bases removed from V and 8 bases from J, the gap between germline ends came to 13 bases. CDR3 amino acids: CASSFSGGAGYTF. Written as DNA, the CDR3 is TGTGCCAGCAGCTTTTCTGGAGGGGCCGGCTACACCTTC.

The rearrangement joins TRBV11-2 to TRBJ2-7, with 7 bases matching TRBD2. Germline assignment: CDR1 SGHAT and CDR2 FQNNGV. The CDR3 is 15 amino acids. With 1 base clipped from V and 2 bases from J, the junction kept 5 bases outside the gene matches. In nucleotides, the CDR3 is TGTGCCAGCAGCTTAGCGGGGGGTAGTACCTACGAGCAGTACTTC. It codes for CASSLAGGSTYEQYF.

This chain joins TRBV27 and TRBJ1-1; D is possibly TRBD1 (6 bases). Germline loops: CDR1 MNHEY, CDR2 SMNVEV (reference sequence). Trimming left V 8 bases short and J 3 bases short, with 13 bases between. The CDR3 loop spans 13 amino acids. This CDR3 reads CASHRSGDTEAFF. The DNA for the CDR3 is TGTGCCAGCCACAGGTCAGGGGACACTGAAGCTTTCTTT.

The V call is TRBV5-1, the J call TRBJ2-4; D might be TRBD1 (6 bases). The germline V gene has CDR1 SGHRS and CDR2 YFSETQ. V shed 1 base and J shed 6 bases, with 20 bases lying between them. This CDR3 comprises 17 residues. The CDR3 DNA follows: TGCGCCAGCAGCTTGATCGGGTTGGGGGCCGCGGCAAACATTCAGTACTTC. Translating it yields CASSLIGLGAAANIQYF.

The chain uses TRBV7-9 and TRBJ2-3, with D uncertain. This CDR3 contains 12 residues. V lost 2 bases to trimming and J lost 6 bases, with 6 bases between them. Germline lookup yields CDR1 SEHNR and CDR2 FQNEAQ (reference sequence). This chain's CDR3 is CASSLFLDTQYF. CDR3 DNA sequence: TGTGCCAGCAGCTTATTCCTGGATACGCAGTATTTT.

The chain's CDR3 is CASSPPDTYNEKLFF. In nucleotides, the CDR3 is TGTGCCAGCAGCCCCCCGGACACTTATAATGAAAAACTGTTTTTT. The J gene is TRBJ1-4, the V gene TRBV6-6, with D possibly TRBD1 on 5 matching bases. This CDR3 has 15 amino acids. Trimming removed 6 bases at V and 4 bases at J, with 15 bases between. CDR1 MNHNY and CDR2 SVGAGI come from the germline V gene (reference sequence).

The gene calls are TRBV10-3 and TRBJ1-1; TRBD1 matches 9 bases. The V gene's germline CDR1 is ENHRY and CDR2 SYGVKD. After removal of 2 bases from V and 9 bases from J, the junction contained 1 base not matched to a gene. This CDR3 comprises 12 residues. Written as DNA, the CDR3 is TGTGCCATCAGTGAGGGGACAGGGAAAGCTTTCTTT. Protein product: CAISEGTGKAFF.

Written as DNA, the CDR3 is TGTGCCAGCAGTGCCGGGACAGGTACGACCTACACCTTC. Amino acids: CASSAGTGTTYTF. This chain links TRBV2 with TRBJ1-2, with TRBD1 matching over 8 bases. Germline loops: CDR1 SNHLY, CDR2 FYNNEI. The CDR3 covers 13 residues. Losses at the gene ends were 4 bases for V and 10 bases for J; bases not matched to a gene: 8.

The gene calls are TRBV10-3 and TRBJ2-1; tentative D call: TRBD1 (5 bases). The germline V gene encodes CDR1 ENHRY and CDR2 SYGVKD. CDR3 size: 12 residues. Trimming removed 10 bases from V and 5 bases from J, with 12 bases in between. The CDR3 region is CATTTENNEQFF. The CDR3 DNA sequence: TGTGCCACCACGACAGAGAACAATGAGCAGTTCTTC.

The chain joins TRBV15 to TRBJ2-1; D possibly corresponds to TRBD2 (6 bases). Trimming took off 4 bases at V and 0 bases at J, with 13 bases between the two ends. The germline V gene has CDR1 LNHNV and CDR2 YYDKDF (reference sequence). CDR3 size: 16 residues. CDR3 bases: TGTGCCACCAGCAACCCACGCGGGGACTCCTACAATGAGCAGTTCTTC. Translated, it gives CATSNPRGDSYNEQFF.

The chain joins TRBV7-9 to TRBJ1-1; 10 bases match TRBD1. The length of the CDR3 is 16 residues. The V segment lost 2 bases and the J segment 3 bases; nucleotides outside the gene matches: 6. Germline assignment: CDR1 SEHNR and CDR2 FQNEAQ (reference sequence). CDR3 protein: CASSLRTGGSDTEAFF. DNA of the CDR3: TGTGCCAGCAGCTTAAGGACAGGGGGGTCGGACACTGAAGCTTTCTTT.

The chain employs TRBV7-6 and TRBJ2-1; tentatively, D is TRBD2 (5 bases). The germline CDR1 and CDR2 sequences are SGHVS and FNYEAQ. Trimming pared 4 bases from V and 4 bases from J, leaving 17 bases between. The CDR3 is 16 residues long. The CDR3: CASSSSASRGYNEQFF. The CDR3, as DNA: TGTGCCAGCAGCTCCTCCGCGAGCCGAGGGTACAATGAGCAGTTCTTC.

As regards this clone: Within the sample, other DNA sequences also encode this same CDR3. This chain uses TRBV18 with TRBJ1-1, with TRBD1 matching 8 bases. The CDR3 is 14 amino acids. The V segment lost 3 bases and the J segment 4 bases; nucleotides outside the gene matches: 4. The germline V gene has CDR1 KGHSH and CDR2 LQKENI. The DNA of the CDR3 is TGTGCCAGCTCACCGGACAGGGTGAGCACTGAAGCTTTCTTT. Translated: CASSPDRVSTEAFF.

For this clone: A junction boundary mismatches the germline segment, possibly from a read error. This chain uses TRBV7-9 with TRBJ2-1; 14 bases match TRBD2. Germline-derived CDR1 and CDR2 are SEHNR and FQNEAQ (reference sequence). This CDR3 has 17 amino acids. Here the CDR3 DNA reads TGTTCCAGCAGCTTAGCGGGGACTAGCGGGAGACGGAATGAGCAGTTCTTC. It codes for CSSSLAGTSGRRNEQFF.